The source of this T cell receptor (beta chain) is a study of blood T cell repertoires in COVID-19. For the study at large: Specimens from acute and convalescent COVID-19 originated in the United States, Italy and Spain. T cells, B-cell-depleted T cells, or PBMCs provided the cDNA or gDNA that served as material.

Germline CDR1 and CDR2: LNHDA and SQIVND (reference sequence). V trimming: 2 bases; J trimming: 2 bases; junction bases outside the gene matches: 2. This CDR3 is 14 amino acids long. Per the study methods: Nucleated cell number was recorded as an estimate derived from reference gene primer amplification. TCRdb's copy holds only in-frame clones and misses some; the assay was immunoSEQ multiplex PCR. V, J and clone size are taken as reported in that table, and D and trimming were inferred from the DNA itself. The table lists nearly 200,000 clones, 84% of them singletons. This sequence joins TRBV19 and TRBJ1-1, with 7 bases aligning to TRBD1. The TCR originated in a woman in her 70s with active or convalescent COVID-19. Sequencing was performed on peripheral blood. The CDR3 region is CASSITGVNTEAFF. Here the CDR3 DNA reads TGTGCCAGTAGTATAACAGGGGTTAACACTGAAGCTTTCTTT.